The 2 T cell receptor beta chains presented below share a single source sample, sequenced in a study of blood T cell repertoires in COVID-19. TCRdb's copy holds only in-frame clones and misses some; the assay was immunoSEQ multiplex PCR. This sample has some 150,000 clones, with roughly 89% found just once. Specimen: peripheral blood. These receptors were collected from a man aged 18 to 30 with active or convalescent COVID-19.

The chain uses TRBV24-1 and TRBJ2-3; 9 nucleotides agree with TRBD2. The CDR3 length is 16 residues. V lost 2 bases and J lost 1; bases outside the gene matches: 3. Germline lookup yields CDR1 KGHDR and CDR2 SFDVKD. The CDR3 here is CATSDSVAGGTDTQYF. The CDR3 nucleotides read TGTGCCACCAGTGATTCAGTAGCGGGGGGCACAGATACGCAGTATTTT.

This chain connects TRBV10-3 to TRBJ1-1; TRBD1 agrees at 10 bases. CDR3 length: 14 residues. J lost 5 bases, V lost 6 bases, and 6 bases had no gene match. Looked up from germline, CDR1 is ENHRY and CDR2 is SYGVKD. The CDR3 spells CAISDRGRETEAFF. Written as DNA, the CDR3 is TGTGCCATCAGCGACAGGGGGCGCGAGACTGAAGCTTTCTTT.